This T cell receptor (beta chain) originates from a study of T-cell reconstitution after alpha-beta-depleted transplantation in children. Findings and limits, study-wide: T cells produced anew were the main source of T-cell counts and diversity one year after transplant. There were some patients whose high TCRbeta diversity at day 60 came from surviving recipient T cells and thymic progenitors. By about two months after transplant, alpha-beta T cells reportedly arose from several hundred graft clones that had expanded.

Preparation of the TCRbeta library involved a method that used unique molecular identifiers. Each CDR3 protein gets one entry after TCRdb re-called the PCR reads with MiXCR. The sample lists about 300,000 distinct CDR3 sequences, less than 9.5% occurring once. With 3 bases removed from V and 4 bases from J, the gap between germline ends came to 23 bases. Germline loops: CDR1 SGHNT, CDR2 YENEEA. The CDR3 consists of 18 residues. A word on this clonotype: Antigen: not known.

The chain combines TRBV11-3 with TRBJ2-3; tentative D call: TRBD2 (5 bases). The specimen comprised peripheral blood, sampled 360 days after TCRalphabeta/CD19-depleted stem cell transplant. The receptor comes from a female patient aged 2-15 years who had a stem cell transplant for Fanconi anemia, so the T cells may come from the graft donor. CDR3 sequence: CASSFVLQTEASPDTQYF. The CDR3 DNA sequence: TGTGCCAGCAGCTTTGTGTTGCAGACGGAGGCCTCCCCAGATACGCAGTATTTT. The entire variable domain, with the rest obtained from reference TRBV11-3 and TRBJ2-3, is as follows: EAGVVQSPRYKIIEKKQPVAFWCNPISGHNTLYWYLQNLGQGPELLIRYENEEAVDDSQLPKDRFSAERLKGVDSTLKIQPAELGDSAVYLCASSFVLQTEASPDTQYFGPGTRLTVL.